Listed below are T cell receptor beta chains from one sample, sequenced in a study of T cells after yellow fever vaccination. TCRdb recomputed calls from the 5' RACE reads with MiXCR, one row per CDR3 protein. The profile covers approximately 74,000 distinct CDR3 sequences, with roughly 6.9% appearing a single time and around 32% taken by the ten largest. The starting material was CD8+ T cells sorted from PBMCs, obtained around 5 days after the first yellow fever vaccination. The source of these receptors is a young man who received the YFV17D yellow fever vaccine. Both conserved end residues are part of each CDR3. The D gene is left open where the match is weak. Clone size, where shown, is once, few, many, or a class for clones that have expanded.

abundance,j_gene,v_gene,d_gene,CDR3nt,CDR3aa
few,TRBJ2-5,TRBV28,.,TGTGCCAGCAGTTTAAGGACCTACACAGAGACCCAGTACTTC,CASSLRTYTETQYF
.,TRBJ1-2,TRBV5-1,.,TGCGCCAGCAGCTTGGAGCCGGTCTGGAAAGGCTACACCTTC,CASSLEPVWKGYTF
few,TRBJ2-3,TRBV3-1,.,TGTGCCAGCAGCCACGGTGACAGATCCGACACAGATACGCAGTATTTT,CASSHGDRSDTDTQYF
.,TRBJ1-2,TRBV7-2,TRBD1,TGTGCCAGCAGCTTGAGGCTTCGTGGACAGGGGAATGGCTACACCTTC,CASSLRLRGQGNGYTF
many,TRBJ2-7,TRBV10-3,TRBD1,TGTGCCATCGGGGACAGACCCTACGAGCAGTACTTC,CAIGDRPYEQYF
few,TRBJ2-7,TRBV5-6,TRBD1,TGTGCCAGCAGAACCAGGGGGTCCTACGAGCAGTACTTC,CASRTRGSYEQYF
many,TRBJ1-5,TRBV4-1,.,TGCGCCAGCAGCTATCACCCCAGTAATCAGCCCCAGCATTTT,CASSYHPSNQPQHF
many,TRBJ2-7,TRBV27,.,TGTGCCAGCAGCGACAGCCTCTCGTACGAGCAGTACTTC,CASSDSLSYEQYF
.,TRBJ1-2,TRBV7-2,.,TGTGCCAGCAGCCTCCGGGACTCTTATACCTACACCTTC,CASSLRDSYTYTF
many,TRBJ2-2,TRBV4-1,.,TGCGCCAGCAGCCAAGATGGGGACGGACGGGCCGGGGAGCTGTTTTTT,CASSQDGDGRAGELFF
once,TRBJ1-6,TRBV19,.,TGTGCCAGCCACGACCCCCTTGCCGGTACCTTGTATAATTCACCCCTCCACTTT,CASHDPLAGTLYNSPLHF
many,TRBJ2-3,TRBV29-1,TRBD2,TGCAGCGTTGCTATGGCTAGCGGGGGGGATACGCAGTATTTT,CSVAMASGGDTQYF
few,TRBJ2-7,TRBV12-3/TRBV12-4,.,TGTGCCAGCAGTTTTCTCGGGGTGGACTACGAGCAGTACTTC,CASSFLGVDYEQYF
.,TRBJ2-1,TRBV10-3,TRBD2,TGTGCCATCAGTTCGGGACTAGCGGAGGCCGGCAATGAGCAGTTCTTC,CAISSGLAEAGNEQFF
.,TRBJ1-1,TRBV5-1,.,TGCGCCAGCAGCTTGATTAGGGGCGGGACAGAAGCTTTCTTT,CASSLIRGGTEAFF
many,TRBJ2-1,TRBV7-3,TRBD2,TGTGCCAGCAGCTCGACTAGCGGATCATCCTACAATGAGCAGTTCTTC,CASSSTSGSSYNEQFF
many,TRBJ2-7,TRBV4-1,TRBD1,TGCGCCAGCAGCCAAGGCCAGACAGGGGGCAGATACGAGCAGTACTTC,CASSQGQTGGRYEQYF
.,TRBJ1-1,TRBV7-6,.,TGTGCCAGCAGCCCAAGTTACCTCGGTACTGAAGCTTTCTTT,CASSPSYLGTEAFF
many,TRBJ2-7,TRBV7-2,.,TGTGCCAGCAGCCTCCCCTCGGGAGCCAACGAGCAGTACTTC,CASSLPSGANEQYF
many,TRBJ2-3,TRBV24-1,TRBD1,TGTGCCACCAGTGCCCGGGACAGATATAGCACAGATACGCAGTATTTT,CATSARDRYSTDTQYF
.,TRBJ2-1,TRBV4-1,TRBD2,TGCGCCAGCAGCCAAGGGGACTACAACAATGAGCAGTTCTTC,CASSQGDYNNEQFF
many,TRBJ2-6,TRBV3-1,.,TGTGCCAGCAGCCAAGTTGGGGCTGGGGCCAACGTCCTGACTTTC,CASSQVGAGANVLTF
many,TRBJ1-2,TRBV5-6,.,TGTGCCAGCAGCCTCAAGGTAAACGGCTACACCTTC,CASSLKVNGYTF
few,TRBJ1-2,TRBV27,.,TGTGCCAGCAGACCCCTCAGGGGAGACAACTATGGCTACACCTTC,CASRPLRGDNYGYTF
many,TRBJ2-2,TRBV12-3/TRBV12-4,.,TGTGCCAGCAGTTTCAGAGCCGGGGAGCTGTTTTTT,CASSFRAGELFF
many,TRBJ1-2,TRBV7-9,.,TGTGCCAGCAGCCCAGGGAACTATGGCTACACCTTC,CASSPGNYGYTF
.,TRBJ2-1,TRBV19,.,TGTGCCAGTAGTATCTCCGGGAGCTACCTTGATGAGCAGTTCTTC,CASSISGSYLDEQFF
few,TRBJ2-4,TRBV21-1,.,TGTGCCAGCAGCAAAAGCTCGGGCGAGGTAGCCAAAAACATTCAGTACTTC,CASSKSSGEVAKNIQYF
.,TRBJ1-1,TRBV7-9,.,TGTGCCAGCAGCTTAGTCGGAGGGCACACTGAAGCTTTCTTT,CASSLVGGHTEAFF
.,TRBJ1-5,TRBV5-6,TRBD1,TGTGCCAGCAGCTCGACCGGGACAGGCTATCAGCCCCAGCATTTT,CASSSTGTGYQPQHF
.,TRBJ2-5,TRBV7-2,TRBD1,TGTGCCAGCAGCCTCAGGGGGCAGACCCAGTACTTC,CASSLRGQTQYF
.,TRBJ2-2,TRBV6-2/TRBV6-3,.,TGTGCCAGCTCCGTACGGGGTCTCACCGGGGAGCTGTTTTTT,CASSVRGLTGELFF
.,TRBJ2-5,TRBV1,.,TGCACCAGCAGCCAAGGACTAGCGGGGCGAGAGACCCAGTACTTC,CTSSQGLAGRETQYF
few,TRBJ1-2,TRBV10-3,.,TGTGCCGGGAGAGGCGGGAACTATGGCTACACCTTC,CAGRGGNYGYTF
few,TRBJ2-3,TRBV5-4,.,TGTGCCAGCAGCGTTGCGGTCACAGGGGAGGCAGATACGCAGTATTTT,CASSVAVTGEADTQYF
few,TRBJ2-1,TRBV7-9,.,TGTGCCAGCAGCCCGTGGGACAACTACAATGAGCAGTTCTTC,CASSPWDNYNEQFF
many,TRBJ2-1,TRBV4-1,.,TGCGCCAGCAGCCAAGAAGGGAGTAGTGAGCAGTTCTTC,CASSQEGSSEQFF
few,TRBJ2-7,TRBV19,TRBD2,TGTGCCAGCTCAACCGGGGACTATAGTCCCTACGAGCAGTACTTC,CASSTGDYSPYEQYF
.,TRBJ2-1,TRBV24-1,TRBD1,TGTGCCACCGCCGACAGGGGCGGTAATGAGCAGTTCTTC,CATADRGGNEQFF
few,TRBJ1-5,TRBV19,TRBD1,TGTGCCAGCCAATGGACAGGTAATCAGCCCCAGCATTTT,CASQWTGNQPQHF
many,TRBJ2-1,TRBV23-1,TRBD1,TGCGCCAGCCCCGGGACAGCTTTATACAATGAGCAGTTCTTC,CASPGTALYNEQFF
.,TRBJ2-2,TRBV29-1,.,TGCAGCGTTGCGGGGGGCGGCGGGGAGCTGTTTTTT,CSVAGGGGELFF
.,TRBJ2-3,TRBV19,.,TGTGCCAGTAGTATGACCGATACGCAGTATTTT,CASSMTDTQYF
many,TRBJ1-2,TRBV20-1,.,TGCAGTGCTAAATGGACAGAAGCTAACTATGGCTACACCTTC,CSAKWTEANYGYTF
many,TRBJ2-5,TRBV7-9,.,TGTGCCAGCAGCTTTATAGGGGCGGAGGTGTACCAAGAGACCCAGTACTTC,CASSFIGAEVYQETQYF
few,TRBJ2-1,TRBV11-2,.,TGTGCCAGCAGCTTAACCCAGGAATTTGGGCAGTTCTTC,CASSLTQEFGQFF
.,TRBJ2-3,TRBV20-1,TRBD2,TGCAGTGCTCGTCGACTAGCAGCAGATACGCAGTATTTT,CSARRLAADTQYF
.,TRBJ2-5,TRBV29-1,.,TGCAGCGTTGAATTCGGGAACCAAGAGACCCAGTACTTC,CSVEFGNQETQYF
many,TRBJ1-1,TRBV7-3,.,TGTGCCAGCAGCTCAAAGTGGGAGAAGAACACTGAAGCTTTCTTT,CASSSKWEKNTEAFF
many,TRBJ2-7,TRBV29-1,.,TGCAGCGGGGTCAGAAAAGGGGAGCAGTACTTC,CSGVRKGEQYF
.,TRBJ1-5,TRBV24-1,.,TGTGCCACCAGTGACCCCGACCGGGAGGGGCAGCCCCAGCATTTT,CATSDPDREGQPQHF
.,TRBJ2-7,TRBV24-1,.,TGTGCCACCAGTGATTCTACTAACCCCTACGAGCAGTACTTC,CATSDSTNPYEQYF
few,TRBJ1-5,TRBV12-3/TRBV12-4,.,TGTGCCAGCAGCTTAGGACCTTATCAGCCCCAGCATTTT,CASSLGPYQPQHF
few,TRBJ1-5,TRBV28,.,TGTGCCAGCAGGCCCGAGACCGGGGGCCGGACTTATCAGCCCCAGCATTTT,CASRPETGGRTYQPQHF
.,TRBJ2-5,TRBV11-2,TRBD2,TGTGCCAGCAGCTTGCTCAGCGGGGGGCATGTGATACAAGAGACCCAGTACTTC,CASSLLSGGHVIQETQYF
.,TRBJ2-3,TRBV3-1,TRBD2,TGTGCCAGCAGCCAAGATAACCCGGGACTAGCGGGGACAGATACGCAGTATTTT,CASSQDNPGLAGTDTQYF
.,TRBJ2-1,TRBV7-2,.,TGTGCCAGCAGCCATCCAGGGGCCTACAATGAGCAGTTCTTC,CASSHPGAYNEQFF
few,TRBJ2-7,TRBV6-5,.,TGTGCCAGCAGTTTTTCAGGGAATCGCGACGAGCAGTACTTC,CASSFSGNRDEQYF
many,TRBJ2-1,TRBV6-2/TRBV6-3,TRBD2,TGTGCCAGCAGTCCCGGACTAGCAGCAGGAGAGCAGTTCTTC,CASSPGLAAGEQFF
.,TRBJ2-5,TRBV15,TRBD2,TGTGCCACCAGCAGAGGGATAGCGGGGCAAGAGACCCAGTACTTC,CATSRGIAGQETQYF